This TCR beta chain was documented in a study of blood T cell repertoires in COVID-19. In the study's own analysis: Amplified reference gene primers provided the basis for estimating nucleated cell counts. Produced via immunoSEQ multiplex PCR; TCRdb's table is partial and in-frame only. V, J and clone size are taken as reported in that table, and D and trimming were inferred from the DNA itself. The sample lists approximately 290,000 clones, around 91% occurring once. This clone appeared a single time. Participant ages covered roughly 18 to 89 years across approximately 25 US areas. V lost 2 bases to trimming and J lost 2 bases; unmatched junction nucleotides: 16. CDR1 and CDR2 from the germline V gene are LGHNA and YNFKEQ. This CDR3 is 20 amino acids long.

The chain couples TRBV4-2 to TRBJ2-7; 12 bases match TRBD2. Material: PBMCs or T cells enriched from blood (not recorded which). The clonotype was recovered from a young woman with acute COVID-19. The CDR3, as DNA: TGTGCCAGCAGCCAATTACCGCTTCTTCAAACTAGCGGGAGGACCTACGAGCAGTACTTC. Its translation: CASSQLPLLQTSGRTYEQYF.